The present T cell receptor beta chain was sequenced within a study of human T cells and chemical hapten exposure. Study results and caveats: Alopecia was present in the donors, so their immune response may differ from healthy people's.

Time point given: patch test 2, 6 weeks after DPC sensitization. Treatment reported: therapeutic diphenylcyclopropenone sensitization with weekly scalp DPC. This CDR3 has 13 residues. Germline loops: CDR1 MNHNY, CDR2 SVGAGI (reference sequence). The V and J ends lost 2 bases and 6 bases respectively, with 11 bases between them. With regard to this clonotype: Antigen specificity is unknown.

MiXCR, run by TCRdb on the RACE reads, gives a single entry per CDR3 protein. The data contain more than 85,000 distinct CDR3 sequences, about 10% of them singletons. This receptor was obtained from a man aged 35-49 years with alopecia areata. Some clones in this sample may be carry-over from other donors' samples. The gene calls are TRBV6-6 and TRBJ2-7; possible D gene TRBD2, 5 bases. Source: whole blood, taken in connection with sensitization to the hapten diphenylcyclopropenone (DPC). CDR3 region: CASSYEGLAEQYV. The DNA of the CDR3 is TGTGCCAGCAGTTACGAAGGACTCGCCGAGCAGTACGTC.